This entry describes one TCR beta chain. Its cognate antigen has yet to be identified. No much larger clone exists at a distance of one base, and base qualities are not known. TCRbeta CDR3 regions were amplified from genomic DNA using the immunoSEQ Assay, a bias-controlled multiplex PCR. The published analysis was carried out like this. Nucleated cell counts per sample were estimated from amplification of reference gene primers within the assay. To quantify the absolute abundance of each unique TCRbeta CDR3 rearrangement, sequence reads were collapsed and filtered. For each sample, productive Simpson clonality was calculated by taking the square root of Simpson's diversity index across productive rearrangements. TCRdb limited this immuneACCESS table to in-frame rearrangements with V and J called. A share of clones is missing; checked studies link under half to unresolved V genes, and the rest is unexplained. The V and J calls and clone size were taken over from that table, and D and trimming were inferred from the DNA. The sample contains around 140,000 clones, roughly 84% of them found a single time. The ten largest account for 17% of the sample.

Whole blood was collected in K2EDTA tubes by collaborating institutions according to the institutions' own protocols. For TCRbeta analysis, collaborators shipped samples in one of three forms: frozen whole blood, isolated PBMCs, or DNA extracted from either of those sample types. This record belongs to a study of blood T cell repertoires in COVID-19 (TCRdb year 2020). Concerning the study at large: Collaborator samples came from the United States, Italy and Spain and covered acute and convalescent phases of COVID-19. The repertoires were released in a freely available public database intended as a resource for research on the immune response to SARS-CoV-2. Deeply sampled blood TCRbeta repertoires from subjects exposed to, actively infected with, or recovered from COVID-19 were included in the dataset. A de-identified subject ID, COVID-19 status, age in years and sex were almost always included in the sample metadata. The material from the prospective study consisted of cDNA or gDNA derived from T cells, B-cell-depleted T cells, or PBMCs. The samples were drawn from two sources: the first 160 participants of the ongoing ImmuneRACE study, and 1,254 subjects contributed by 6 global collaborators. HLA class I and class II types, where available, came from metadata supplied by the sample provider rather than from assay-based typing. What the study reported, not specific to this receptor: Clinical and demographic metadata were provided uncurated, with the amount varying by source and participant.

V was cut back by 3 bases and J by 6 bases, leaving a gap of 25 bases between them. The CDR3 has 17 amino acids, counting the end cysteine and phenylalanine. Only CDR3 DNA is held: 51 bases, read in frame from base 1. The CDR1 and CDR2 encoded by the germline V gene are SGHDT and YYEEEE. The chain links TRBV5-6 with TRBJ2-7; a tentative D call is TRBD1 (6 bases match). This TCR derives from a woman older than 75 with acute or convalescent COVID-19. The sequenced sample was peripheral blood. The CDR3 is CASSSSSTGYVKSEQYF. The sequence in DNA is TGTGCCAGCAGCTCATCATCGACAGGTTACGTGAAGAGCGAGCAGTACTTC.